A single sample is the source of the 9 T cell receptor beta chains below, sequenced in a study of cytomegalovirus exposure and HLA in healthy donors. In the PCR, 60 Vbeta and 13 Jbeta primers were used. Clones were read by immunoSEQ multiplex PCR, and TCRdb kept only the in-frame ones, dropping some. This table holds about 89,000 clones, about 75% found once. Input material: PBMCs. The origin of the receptors is a young man in good health and CMV-seropositive.

V and J are TRBV30 and TRBJ1-5; no clear D gene. Trimming stripped 2 bases from V and 5 bases from J, with 10 bases between. CDR1 and CDR2 from the germline V gene are GTSNPN and SVGIG (reference sequence). The CDR3 contains 13 residues. CDR3 amino acids: CAWSPGTYQPQHF. CDR3 in DNA: TGTGCCTGGAGTCCAGGAACTTATCAGCCCCAGCATTTT.

V and J are TRBV6-6 and TRBJ2-3; D gene ambiguous. The CDR3 runs to 13 residues. V was shortened by 2 bases and J by 3 bases, with 6 bases between the two germline ends. Germline V lookup: CDR1 MNHNY, CDR2 SVGAGI (reference sequence). The CDR3 protein is CASSYLETDTQYF. CDR3 nucleotides: TGTGCCAGCAGTTACCTAGAAACAGATACGCAGTATTTT.

V gene TRBV6-5 combines with J gene TRBJ2-5; no clear D gene. The DNA end is a closer match to TRBJ2-7, so the J assignment may be wrong. Germline CDR1 reads MNHEY; CDR2 reads SVGAGI. CDR3 length: 12 residues. DNA for the CDR3: TGTGCCAGCAGGCAATATGTCTACGAGCAGTACTTC. Its translation: CASRQYVYEQYF.

This chain joins TRBV11-2 and TRBJ2-7; the D is unclear. Per the germline V gene, CDR1 is SGHAT and CDR2 is FQNNGV. Between the trimmed V and J ends, which lost 3 bases and 3 bases, there was a span of 6 bases. The CDR3 is made up of 12 amino acids. The CDR3 DNA reads as TGTGCCAGCAGCTTTGGCGGCTACGAGCAGTACTTC. Its protein product is CASSFGGYEQYF. Filled out from reference TRBV11-2 and TRBJ2-7, the complete variable domain reads EAGVAQSPRYKIIEKRQSVAFWCNPISGHATLYWYQQILGQGPKLLIQFQNNGVVDDSQLPKDRFSAERLKGVDSTLKIQPAKLEDSAVYLCASSFGGYEQYFGPGTRLTVT.

V usage is TRBV7-8 and J usage is TRBJ2-7; tentatively, D is TRBD1 (5 bases). This CDR3 comprises 15 residues. V was pared by 3 bases and J by 4 bases, with 16 bases between. CDR1 is SGHVS and CDR2 is FQNEAQ in the germline V gene. The CDR3 nucleotides read TGTGCCAGCAGCTTTAGTGTAGGGGTCGGGTACGAGCAGTACTTC. Translating it yields CASSFSVGVGYEQYF.

The chain recombines TRBV6-4 with TRBJ2-3; perhaps TRBD2 as D (5 bases). The V end lost 5 bases, the J end lost 4 bases, and 10 bases lay between the germline ends. The V gene's germline CDR1 is MRHNA and CDR2 SNTAGT. The CDR3 has 13 amino acids. In DNA form, the CDR3 reads TGTGCCAGCAGTCCCGCGGAGGCAGATACGCAGTATTTT. Protein: CASSPAEADTQYF.

The chain carries TRBV18 and TRBJ1-2, with D perhaps TRBD1 (5 bases). The CDR3 runs to 15 residues. The germline V gene has CDR1 KGHSH and CDR2 LQKENI. V lost 3 bases, J lost 3 bases, and 14 bases lay in between. Written as DNA, the CDR3 is TGTGCCAGCTCACCCGGCTCCGGGGGGGACTATGGCTACACCTTC. It yields the protein CASSPGSGGDYGYTF.

CDR3 coding DNA: TGTGCCAGCAGTTTATCGACACAGGGATATGAAGCTTTCTTT. Translating it yields CASSLSTQGYEAFF. V gene TRBV27 combines with J gene TRBJ1-1; D is possibly TRBD1 (6 bases). Germline CDR1 and CDR2: MNHEY and SMNVEV (reference sequence). Trimming shortened V by 0 bases and J by 7 bases, and 12 bases separated the two germline ends. This CDR3 is 14 amino acids long.

The gene calls are TRBV7-9 and TRBJ2-2; a weak D match, TRBD1 (5 bases). The CDR3 runs to 15 residues. The V and J ends lost 5 bases and 4 bases respectively, with 14 bases between them. Germline assignment: CDR1 SEHNR and CDR2 FQNEAQ (reference sequence). The CDR3 DNA reads as TGTGCCAGCAGCAAACTCAGGGCAGGCACCGGGGAGCTGTTTTTT. This encodes CASSKLRAGTGELFF.